Below are 18 T cell receptor beta chains sequenced from a single sample in a study of blood T cell repertoires in COVID-19 (dated by TCRdb to 2019 to 2021). The method behind the library was the immunoSEQ multiplex PCR assay. TCRdb re-hosts the immuneACCESS table, in-frame sequences only. Its copies lack some clones; in the studies checked, an unresolved V gene accounts for under half of them, and the cause for the rest is not known. The sample data list approximately 97,000 clones, and about 90% of these were observed just once. Around 2% of the sample lies in the top ten. Sample: peripheral blood. All receptors derive from a man in his fifties with COVID-19, enrolled during active disease.

This clone is a singleton in its sample. The genes are TRBV30 and TRBJ1-2, with D possibly matching TRBD1 (5 bases). The V gene's germline CDR1 is GTSNPN and CDR2 SVGIG (reference sequence). CDR3 size: 14 residues. Between the trimmed V and J ends, which lost 0 bases and 5 bases, there was a span of 13 bases. As DNA, the CDR3 is TGTGCCTGGAGTGTACAAGGGGCGGGGTATGGCTACACCTTC. Translated: CAWSVQGAGYGYTF.

This clone has just a few counts. The rearrangement joins TRBV7-2 to TRBJ1-5; D ambiguous. Deletions cut 2 bases from V and 0 bases from J, with 8 bases between. CDR1 and CDR2 from the germline V gene are SGHTA and FQGNSA. The CDR3 has 15 amino acids. The CDR3 protein is CASSLLAGSNQPQHF. The CDR3 DNA sequence: TGTGCCAGCAGCTTATTAGCCGGTAGCAATCAGCCCCAGCATTTT.

This rearrangement joins TRBV30 to TRBJ2-2, with TRBD1 matching over 8 bases. In germline, CDR1 is GTSNPN, CDR2 SVGIG (reference sequence). The CDR3 sequence is 14 residues long. V lost 5 bases and J lost 3; bases outside the gene matches: 5. The CDR3 region has the DNA TGTGCCTGGTCTAACAGGGGGTACACCGGGGAGCTGTTTTTT. Translation: CAWSNRGYTGELFF.

The V and J genes are TRBV2 and TRBJ1-2, with D hard to call. Trimming shortened V by 2 bases and J by 5 bases, and 9 bases separated the two germline ends. This CDR3 comprises 13 residues. Germline V gives CDR1 SNHLY, CDR2 FYNNEI. CDR3 nucleotide sequence: TGTGCCAGCAGTGAATTTGGACTGTATGGCTACACCTTC. This encodes CASSEFGLYGYTF. The full variable domain, in which reference TRBV2 and TRBJ1-2 provide the parts outside the CDR3, is EPEVTQTPSHQVTQMGQEVILRCVPISNHLYFYWYRQILGQKVEFLVSFYNNEISEKSEIFDDQFSVERPDGSNFTLKIRSTKLEDSAMYFCASSEFGLYGYTFGSGTRLTVV.

This clone was picked up one time. The chain carries TRBV5-4 and TRBJ2-7, with D possibly being TRBD1 (6 bases). V dropped 4 bases and J dropped 0 bases, with 11 bases sitting between them. Germline-derived CDR1 and CDR2 are SGHNT and YYREEE (reference sequence). This CDR3 has 14 amino acids. The CDR3 nucleotides read TGTGCCAGCAGCCCAGGACAGAGCTCCTACGAGCAGTACTTC. As protein: CASSPGQSSYEQYF.

This chain uses TRBV7-2 with TRBJ1-6, with D possibly matching TRBD1 (6 bases). Trimming shortened V by 4 bases and J by 1 base, and 14 bases separated the two germline ends. This CDR3 spans 17 amino acids. Germline V lookup: CDR1 SGHTA, CDR2 FQGNSA. The chain's CDR3 is CASSYVRGGSYNSPLHF. The CDR3 DNA is TGTGCCAGCAGCTACGTCAGGGGAGGGTCCTATAATTCACCCCTCCACTTT.

The V and J genes are TRBV7-2 and TRBJ1-2; tentatively, D is TRBD1 (6 bases). Germline values: CDR1 SGHTA, CDR2 FQGNSA. The CDR3 runs to 14 residues. V was trimmed by 6 bases and J by 7 bases, leaving 18 bases between them. The CDR3 region has the DNA TGTGCCAGCAGTTCAGGACAGCCTGTTTTTGGCTACACCTTC. It specifies CASSSGQPVFGYTF.

V is TRBV5-1 and J is TRBJ1-2, with 9 bases identical to TRBD1. CDR1 and CDR2 (germline): SGHRS, YFSETQ. After removal of 3 bases from V and 5 bases from J, the junction contained 5 bases not matched to a gene. The CDR3 totals 14 residues. The CDR3 DNA sequence: TGCGCCAGCAGCTCCACGACAGGGGGGTATGGCTACACCTTC. This sequence encodes CASSSTTGGYGYTF.

The chain recombines TRBV10-3 with TRBJ2-7; 9 positions match TRBD1. Germline V gives CDR1 ENHRY, CDR2 SYGVKD. The CDR3 runs 16 residues. With 1 base clipped from V and 2 bases from J, the junction kept 6 bases outside the gene matches. The CDR3 spells CAISEFGTGLAYEQYF. In DNA form, the CDR3 reads TGTGCCATCAGTGAGTTCGGGACAGGGTTGGCCTACGAGCAGTACTTC.

The rearrangement joins TRBV4-1 to TRBJ2-1; weak D call: TRBD2 (6 bases). Germline V gene lookup returns CDR1 MGHRA and CDR2 YSYEKL. The CDR3 totals 15 residues. Trimming pared 1 base from V and 4 bases from J, leaving 11 bases between. The CDR3 DNA sequence: TGCGCCAGCAGCCAAGGGACTAACCCATACAATGAGCAGTTCTTC. Its protein product is CASSQGTNPYNEQFF.

J is TRBJ2-1 and V is TRBV12-3 or TRBV12-4; 11 nucleotides match TRBD2. Unmatched junction bases numbered 4, after V lost 8 bases and J lost 7 bases. The CDR3 runs to 13 residues. DNA of the CDR3: TGTGCCAGCCAAGGACTAGCGGGTAATGAGCAGTTCTTC. Amino acids: CASQGLAGNEQFF.

The rearrangement joins TRBV6-5 to TRBJ2-7; 13 nucleotides match TRBD2. The germline gives CDR1 MNHEY, CDR2 SVGAGI. The CDR3 is made up of 14 amino acids. Germline trimming cut 5 bases from V and 4 bases from J; bases unmatched to any gene: 2. This chain's CDR3 is CASSPGLAGYEQYF. The CDR3 region has the DNA TGTGCCAGCAGTCCGGGACTAGCGGGATACGAGCAGTACTTC.

Written as DNA, the CDR3 is TGTGCCAGCAGACCCTCGAGGGTTTATGGCTACACCTTC. It is translated as CASRPSRVYGYTF. The chain joins TRBV7-2 to TRBJ1-2; D gene uncertain. CDR1 is SGHTA and CDR2 is FQGNSA in the germline V gene. CDR3 length: 13 residues. The V gene lost 6 bases and the J gene lost 5 bases, with 13 bases spanning the gap.

CDR3 nucleotide sequence: TGCAGTGCTAGTAGCCTAGCGGGGACCCCGGGCCGCGAGACCCAGTACTTC. Translation: CSASSLAGTPGRETQYF. The gene calls are TRBV20-1 and TRBJ2-5, with 9 bases identical to TRBD2. This CDR3 comprises 17 residues. From germline, CDR1 is DFQATT and CDR2 SNEGSKA (reference sequence). Losses at the gene ends were 3 bases for V and 5 bases for J; bases not matched to a gene: 16.

The V gene is TRBV7-8, the J gene TRBJ1-4, with 9 positions matching TRBD1. V lost 8 bases and J lost 5; bases outside the gene matches: 15. The CDR3 length is 17 residues. CDR1 and CDR2 from the germline V gene are SGHVS and FQNEAQ. For the CDR3, the DNA is TGTGCCAGCGCCTATAAGAGGCCCGGACAGGGGAATGAAAAACTGTTTTTT. It yields the protein CASAYKRPGQGNEKLFF.

The V and J genes are TRBV27 and TRBJ1-3, with 7 bases fitting TRBD1. Per the germline V gene, CDR1 is MNHEY and CDR2 is SMNVEV (reference sequence). The CDR3 loop spans 15 amino acids. The V and J ends lost 2 bases and 4 bases, in that order; junction bases with no gene match: 5. The CDR3 bases are TGTGCCAGCAGTTTAACAACAGGGGCCGGAAACACCATATATTTT. Translated: CASSLTTGAGNTIYF.

This chain joins TRBV5-1 and TRBJ1-2; 11 bases match TRBD1. This CDR3 is 17 amino acids long. CDR1 and CDR2 from the germline V gene are SGHRS and YFSETQ. V shed 4 bases and J 3 bases; nucleotides not matched to a gene: 11. The CDR3 bases are TGCGCCAGCAGCCTACCCCTGGGACAGGGGGATTACTATGGCTACACCTTC. This gives the protein CASSLPLGQGDYYGYTF. The whole variable domain, remainder taken from reference TRBV5-1 and TRBJ1-2, is KAGVTQTPRYLIKTRGQQVTLSCSPISGHRSVSWYQQTPGQGLQFLFEYFSETQRNKGNFPGRFSGRQFSNSRSEMNVSTLELGDSALYLCASSLPLGQGDYYGYTFGSGTRLTVV.

The rearrangement uses TRBV5-4 and TRBJ1-2; D might be TRBD1 (5 bases). The V gene lost 4 bases and the J gene lost 8 bases, with 12 bases spanning the gap. The CDR3 loop spans 12 amino acids. Germline CDR1 reads SGHNT; CDR2 reads YYREEE (reference sequence). CDR3 bases: TGTGCCAGCAGCGTCAGGGATGGGGGCTACACCTTC. It translates to CASSVRDGGYTF.